This T cell receptor beta chain is drawn from a study of shared clonotypes between healthy human individuals. General study findings and limits: Sample collection involved blood only; tissue repertoires are likely different. Across several donors, naive CD4 shared roughly 5%, naive CD8 under 4%, memory CD4 about 2.4%, memory CD8 0.4%.

Each cell subset's genomic DNA was divided evenly among several immunoSEQ plates. The data were produced by immunoSEQ multiplex PCR, yet TCRdb's version contains in-frame clones alone and is incomplete. The sample consists of approximately 250,000 clones, under 80% of them appearing once. V was pared by 4 bases and J by 2 bases, with 15 bases between. From germline, CDR1 is LGHNA and CDR2 YSLEER. The CDR3 spans 15 residues. In the case of this clone: Its antigen is still unknown.

It was into CD45RA+ naive and CD45RA-negative memory subsets that the CD4+ cells were split. The source material was memory CD4+ T cells sorted from blood. This sample's subset: CD45RA-negative fraction. V is TRBV4-3 and J is TRBJ2-7; the D call may be TRBD1 or TRBD2 (5 bases each). The TCR sequence derives from a man in his thirties or forties in good health. The CDR3 DNA follows: TGCGCCAGCAGCCCTAGGGACGGCGGTGCCTACGAGCAGTACTTC. Amino acids: CASSPRDGGAYEQYF.